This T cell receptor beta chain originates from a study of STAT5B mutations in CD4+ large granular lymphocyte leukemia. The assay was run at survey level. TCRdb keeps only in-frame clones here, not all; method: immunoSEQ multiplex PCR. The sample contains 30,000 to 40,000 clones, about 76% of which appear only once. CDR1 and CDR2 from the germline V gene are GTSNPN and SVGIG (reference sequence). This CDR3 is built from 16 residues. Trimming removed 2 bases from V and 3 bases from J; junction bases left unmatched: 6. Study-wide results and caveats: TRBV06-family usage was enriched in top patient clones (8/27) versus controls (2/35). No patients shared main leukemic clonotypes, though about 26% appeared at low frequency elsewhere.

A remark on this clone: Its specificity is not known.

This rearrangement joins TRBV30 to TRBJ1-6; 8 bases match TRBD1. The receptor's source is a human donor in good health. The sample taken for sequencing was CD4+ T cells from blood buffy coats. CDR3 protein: CAWSPGQGHYNSPLHF. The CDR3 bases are TGTGCCTGGAGTCCAGGACAGGGCCACTATAATTCACCCCTCCACTTT.